This is a list of T cell receptor beta chains from one sample in a study of CD8 T cells in ankylosing spondylitis. TCRdb analysed the 5' RACE reads with MiXCR anew, one entry per CDR3 protein. The sample gives about 330,000 distinct CDR3 sequences, around 8% of which show up once; roughly 15% is in the top ten. Input material: blood, either unsorted or a sorted T cell fraction (not recorded which). These receptors all stem from a male donor with ankylosing spondylitis. Each CDR3 is given without its conserved first and last residue.

>TRBJ2-1|TRBV11-2
ASSLALDEQF
>TRBJ2-3|TRBV24-1
ATSETTDTQY
>TRBJ2-3|TRBV6-1
ASSVTGSTDTQY
>TRBJ2-7|TRBV28
ASSLPLAGGSYEQY
>TRBJ2-7|TRBV5-1
ASSRSYGGPSDEQY
>TRBJ2-3|TRBV2
ACGGTRTDTQY
>TRBJ2-1|TRBV20-1
SAGLAGFSYNEQF
>TRBJ2-5|TRBV20-1
SARPSLAAYQETQY
>TRBJ1-5|TRBV6-1
ASTNRVGQPQH
>TRBJ1-2|TRBV4-2
ASSQELGQHSNYGYT
>TRBJ2-1|TRBV2
ASSPGTSGIDEQF
>TRBJ1-2|TRBV27
ASSSPGTAPGGYGYT
>TRBJ2-7|TRBV20-1
SARDEGQASFEQY
>TRBJ1-2|TRBV29-1
SVDRGNYGYT
>TRBJ2-5|TRBV5-5
ASRHGTEQETQY
>TRBJ1-6|TRBV5-5
ASSWADVGLNSPLH
>TRBJ1-5|TRBV12-3/TRBV12-4
ASRQTGDNQPQH
>TRBJ2-2|TRBV7-6
ASSSHRPGNTGELF
>TRBJ2-2|TRBV20-1
SAEHRGLSTGELF
>TRBJ2-1|TRBV29-1
SVEDRPGRRDEQF
>TRBJ2-1|TRBV10-3
AISQPGSVQF
>TRBJ1-6|TRBV3-1
ASSQQVTNSPLH
>TRBJ1-2|TRBV18
ASSPGQGADYGYT
>TRBJ1-4|TRBV14
ASSRDGEKLF
>TRBJ1-4|TRBV5-1
ASSLARNRDEKLF
>TRBJ2-1|TRBV12-5
ASGLTPGSSYNEQF
>TRBJ2-7|TRBV18
ASSLGLETSYEQY
>TRBJ2-4|TRBV7-4
ASRSGQLDIQY
>TRBJ1-1|TRBV6-1
ASPRGRSDTEAF
>TRBJ2-5|TRBV12-3/TRBV12-4
ASSPAHGGMETQY
>TRBJ1-5|TRBV30
AWSVRKDQPQH
>TRBJ1-5|TRBV27
AIGRGVRSNQPQH
>TRBJ2-5|TRBV7-3
ASSFGEGETQY
>TRBJ2-1|TRBV7-2
ASGSTGLGYNEQF
>TRBJ2-3|TRBV6-5
ASSWERAADTQY
>TRBJ2-1|TRBV12-3/TRBV12-4
ASSPGGRAAYNEQF
>TRBJ1-5|TRBV30
AWSKADSQPQH
>TRBJ2-7|TRBV9
ASSARGGDTYEQY
>TRBJ2-7|TRBV21-1
ASSKVGDRGKY
>TRBJ2-1|TRBV3-1
ASSQDTHHNEQF
>TRBJ2-1|TRBV7-2
ASSLGSGTSYNEQF
>TRBJ2-7|TRBV6-5
ASSYGRQTYEQY
>TRBJ2-2|TRBV3-1
ASSQLQGTGELF
>TRBJ2-6|TRBV6-1
ANTGRFLVTNVLT
>TRBJ2-1|TRBV27
ASSPIPPYNEQF
>TRBJ2-7|TRBV28
ASRDTPGVSYEQY
>TRBJ2-2|TRBV6-1
ASSEPWTGEPGELF
>TRBJ2-5|TRBV3-1
ASSQDLREGETQY
>TRBJ2-1|TRBV6-5
ASSYHGLAGTFTEQF
>TRBJ2-2|TRBV24-1
ATSDVRDGTNTGELF
>TRBJ1-4|TRBV20-1
SAPSDVREKLF
>TRBJ2-1|TRBV7-6
ASSPRDSSYNEQF
>TRBJ2-4|TRBV27
ASSSTGSKNIQY
>TRBJ2-7|TRBV5-5
ASSLVRPDEQY
>TRBJ2-2|TRBV29-1
SVVMRSGITGELF